The 7 T cell receptor beta chains in this list originate from one sample, sequenced in a study of T cell repertoires in cytomegalovirus infection. TCRdb itself ran the reads through MiXCR, one entry per CDR3 protein. The table has roughly 920,000 distinct CDR3 sequences, 30% to 40% seen once. The antigens of these receptors remain unknown. The specimen comprised cultured CD8+ T cells from PBMCs, sampled from culture after CMV antigen stimulation. These receptors were obtained from a human donor in good health (CMV status not recorded). Some clones in this sample may be carry-over from other donors' samples.

This clonotype was seen a handful of times. V is TRBV12-3 or TRBV12-4 and J is TRBJ1-5; perhaps TRBD1 as D (6 bases). The CDR3 covers 13 residues. The V end lost 4 bases, the J end lost 5 bases, and 9 bases lay between the germline ends. CDR3 residues: CASSWGQDQPQHF. CDR3 DNA: TGTGCCAGCAGTTGGGGGCAGGATCAGCCCCAGCATTTT.

The genes are TRBV27 and TRBJ2-7; 8 nucleotides agree with TRBD2. Germline CDR1 MNHEY, CDR2 SMNVEV (reference sequence). V was clipped by 3 bases and J by 2 bases; unmatched bases: 9. This CDR3 has 16 amino acids. The CDR3 reads CASSFGASGGPYEQYF. CDR3 DNA: TGTGCCAGCAGTTTTGGGGCAAGCGGGGGCCCCTACGAGCAGTACTTC.

The V call is TRBV14, the J call TRBJ2-5; D could derive from TRBD1 or TRBD2 (5 bases each). The CDR3 covers 16 residues. From germline, CDR1 is SGHDN and CDR2 FVKESK. V was clipped by 1 base and J by 5 bases, with 17 bases between them. DNA of the CDR3: TGTGCCAGCAGCCAAGCGGGACCTCGCCTTGTGGAGACCCAGTACTTC. Residues: CASSQAGPRLVETQYF.

V usage is TRBV4-1 and J usage is TRBJ2-1, with TRBD2 as a possible D gene (5 bases). V shed 0 bases and J shed 4 bases, with 7 bases lying between them. The V gene's germline CDR1 is MGHRA and CDR2 YSYEKL. The CDR3 extends over 14 amino acids. In nucleotides, the CDR3 is TGCGCCAGCAGCCAAGATGTAGCGTACAATGAGCAGTTCTTC. This gives the protein CASSQDVAYNEQFF.

This clonotype was detected only a few times. The CDR3 loop reads CASTPTGDAEAFF. The CDR3 nucleotides are TGTGCCAGCACACCGACAGGGGATGCTGAAGCTTTCTTT. The rearrangement joins TRBV12-3 or TRBV12-4 to TRBJ1-1, with 8 bases matching TRBD1. The length of the CDR3 is 13 residues. Trimming at V came to 7 bases and at J to 6 bases, leaving 7 bases not matched to a gene.

The sample holds many counts of this clonotype. CDR3 residues: CASSLGDSPLSYEQYV. The DNA for the CDR3 is TGTGCCAGCAGCTTAGGGGACAGTCCACTCTCCTACGAGCAGTACGTC. V gene TRBV7-8 combines with J gene TRBJ2-7; 7 bases map to TRBD1. V shed 1 base, J shed 0 bases, and the junction held 6 bases outside the gene matches. This CDR3 is built from 16 residues. In germline, CDR1 is SGHVS, CDR2 FQNEAQ.

There are many counts of this clonotype. This chain joins TRBV7-2 and TRBJ1-6, with TRBD1 matching over 8 bases. The CDR3 runs to 14 residues. Per germline, CDR1 SGHTA and CDR2 FQGNSA. V lost 4 bases to trimming and J lost 12 bases; unmatched junction nucleotides: 8. The DNA of the CDR3 is TGTGCCAGCAGCTCCGGACAGGGTAACCGACCCCTCCACTTT. This codes for CASSSGQGNRPLHF.